This entry lists 10 T cell receptor delta chains sequenced from one sample in a study of gamma-delta T cells after stem cell transplantation. TCRdb re-called clones from the RT-PCR reads using CATT. Of more than 1,500 delta-chain clones listed, roughly 50% are singletons. Sequencing was done on a sample of gamma-delta T cells. The receptor source for this set is a human donor. It is not recorded whose cells these are; they may come from a transplant donor.

This chain uses TRDV2 with TRDJ1; weak D call: TRDD3 (6 bases). Germline values: CDR1 GEAIGNYY, CDR2 EKD. Trimming cost V 0 bases and J 0 bases, with 19 bases left between them. The CDR3 is 18 residues long. CDR3 residues: CACDTGPWGSTYTDKLIF. CDR3 DNA sequence: TGTGCCTGTGACACCGGCCCATGGGGGTCGACGTACACCGATAAACTCATCTTT.

This clone occurred once. The sample carries other DNA sequences with the same CDR3. CDR3 in amino acids: CACDTVGWGSPPELIF. The CDR3, as DNA: TGTGCCTGTGACACCGTGGGTTGGGGGTCCCCCCCAGAACTCATCTTT. The chain is built from TRDV2 and TRDJ1; the D gene is possibly TRDD3 (6 bases). V was shortened by 0 bases and J by 9 bases, with 22 bases between the two germline ends. Germline lookup yields CDR1 GEAIGNYY and CDR2 EKD. The CDR3 covers 16 residues.

The rearrangement joins TRDV2 to TRDJ1; 13 bases match TRDD3. The J segment lost 1 base and the V segment lost 3 bases, leaving 7 bases of the junction unmatched. The CDR3 has 17 residues. Germline V lookup: CDR1 GEAIGNYY, CDR2 EKD. The CDR3 DNA sequence: TGTGCCTGTGACTCTATACTGGGGGATACGCGCACCGATAAACTCATCTTT. Protein product: CACDSILGDTRTDKLIF.

This clone showed up just once. CDR3 region: CACDLLGGYQGLTDKLIF. In DNA form, the CDR3 reads TGTGCCTGTGACCTTTTGGGGGGCTACCAGGGTTTGACCGATAAACTCATCTTT. The rearrangement links TRDV2 to TRDJ1; maybe TRDD3 (6 bases). V lost 3 bases, J lost 2 bases, and 24 bases lay in between. From germline, CDR1 is GEAIGNYY and CDR2 EKD. CDR3 length: 18 amino acids.

Concerning this clone itself: One base away lies a much larger clone, so this may be a sequencing read error. This chain connects TRDV2 to TRDJ1; 9 nucleotides agree with TRDD3. In germline, CDR1 is GEAIGNYY, CDR2 EKD. The length of the CDR3 is 19 residues. CDR3 bases: TGTGCCTGTGACATTTTACTGGGGGACCCCACAATGTACACCAATAAACTCATCTTT. Translating gives CACDILLGDPTMYTNKLIF.

This clone was detected only a few times. The rearrangement uses TRDV2 and TRDJ1, with D maybe TRDD3 (5 bases). CDR1 and CDR2 from the germline V gene are GEAIGNYY and EKD. V was pared by 0 bases and J by 0 bases, with 10 bases between. The length of the CDR3 is 15 residues. DNA for the CDR3: TGTGCCTGTGACACCGTGGGGAGGTACACCGATAAACTCATCTTT. As protein: CACDTVGRYTDKLIF.

This clone was seen a handful of times. This chain joins TRDV2 and TRDJ1, with 9 bases lining up with TRDD3. Germline CDR1 GEAIGNYY, CDR2 EKD. V was clipped by 0 bases and J by 7 bases; unmatched bases: 20. This CDR3 contains 19 residues. The DNA of the CDR3 is TGTGCCTGTGACACCGTAGCGGCGGGGATACGCGTCATAGGTGCTAAACTCATCTTT. Translation gives CACDTVAAGIRVIGAKLIF.

The V gene is TRDV2, the J gene TRDJ1; possibly TRDD3 for D (5 bases). The CDR3 totals 15 residues. Germline V gene sequence: CDR1 GEAIGNYY, CDR2 EKD. Deletions cut 1 base from V and 5 bases from J, with 16 bases between. The CDR3 DNA follows: TGTGCCTGTGACACAGTGCGGGTTCGGGGGGATAAACTCATCTTT. It translates to CACDTVRVRGDKLIF.

There are a few counts of this clone. The V gene is TRDV2, the J gene TRDJ1; 9 nucleotides match TRDD3. There are 19 residues in the CDR3. Looked up from germline, CDR1 is GEAIGNYY and CDR2 is EKD. V lost 0 bases to trimming and J lost 0 bases; unmatched junction nucleotides: 13. CDR3 DNA: TGTGCCTGTGACACCCTACCGGGTCTGGGGGATTCGTACACCGATAAACTCATCTTT. Its translation is CACDTLPGLGDSYTDKLIF.

This clone is large in the sample. This sample includes further DNA sequences coding for the same CDR3. As DNA, the CDR3 is TGTGCCTGTGACACCACAGGGGGAGACTGGGACACCCGACAGATGTTTTTC. Translated, it gives CACDTTGGDWDTRQMFF. V usage is TRDV2 and J usage is TRDJ3; D possibly corresponds to TRDD3 (6 bases). Germline loops: CDR1 GEAIGNYY, CDR2 EKD. The germline V and J ends were trimmed by 0 bases and 3 bases, with 11 bases remaining between them. There are 17 residues in the CDR3.